Reported below is one T cell receptor beta chain. What it binds is unknown. Trimming at V came to 0 bases and at J to 6 bases, leaving 12 bases not matched to a gene. The CDR3 loop spans 17 amino acids. Germline CDR1 and CDR2: LGHDT and YNNKEL (reference sequence). The data derive from a study of blood T cells in healthy people across ages. Broader study findings: Older individuals had lower TCR beta diversity per million T cells (the decline was roughly linear).

The use of a sample-barcoded 5' primer and a J-beta primer mix characterized a second PCR of about 7 to 12 cycles. All samples gave at least 3 million CDR3-containing paired-end reads. MiXCR was run by TCRdb on the 5' RACE reads, yielding one entry per CDR3 protein. The sample has about 1,500,000 distinct CDR3 sequences; 42% are singletons. The J gene is TRBJ1-2, the V gene TRBV3-1; 8 positions agree with TRBD1. This receptor was obtained from a young woman in good health. Sequencing used blood. CDR3 in amino acids: CASSQDMRSGGADGYTF. The CDR3 bases are TGTGCCAGCAGCCAAGATATGAGGTCAGGGGGCGCGGATGGCTACACCTTC.